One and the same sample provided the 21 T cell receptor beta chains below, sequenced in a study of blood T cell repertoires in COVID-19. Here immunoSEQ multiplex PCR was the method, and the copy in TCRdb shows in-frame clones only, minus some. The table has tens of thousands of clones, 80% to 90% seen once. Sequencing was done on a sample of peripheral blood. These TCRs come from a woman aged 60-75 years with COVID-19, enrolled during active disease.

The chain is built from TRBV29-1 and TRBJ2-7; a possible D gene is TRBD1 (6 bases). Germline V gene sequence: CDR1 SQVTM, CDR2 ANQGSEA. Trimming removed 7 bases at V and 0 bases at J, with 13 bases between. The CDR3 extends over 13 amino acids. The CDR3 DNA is TGCAGCGCTTGGGGGACAAACTCCTACGAGCAGTACTTC. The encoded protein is CSAWGTNSYEQYF.

CDR3: CASSTGQYQETQYF. In DNA, the CDR3 is TGTGCCAGTAGTACCGGACAGTACCAAGAGACCCAGTACTTC. V is TRBV19 and J is TRBJ2-5, with a weak D call TRBD1 (6 bases). The CDR3 runs to 14 residues. Trimming took off 4 bases at V and 0 bases at J, with 9 bases between the two ends. CDR1 is LNHDA, CDR2 SQIVND, per germline (reference sequence).

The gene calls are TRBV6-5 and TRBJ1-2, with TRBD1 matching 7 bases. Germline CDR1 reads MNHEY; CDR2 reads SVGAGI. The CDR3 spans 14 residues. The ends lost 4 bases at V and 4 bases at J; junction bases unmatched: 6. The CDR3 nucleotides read TGTGCCAGCAGTTCGGGACAGCTTATCTATGGCTACACCTTC. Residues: CASSSGQLIYGYTF.

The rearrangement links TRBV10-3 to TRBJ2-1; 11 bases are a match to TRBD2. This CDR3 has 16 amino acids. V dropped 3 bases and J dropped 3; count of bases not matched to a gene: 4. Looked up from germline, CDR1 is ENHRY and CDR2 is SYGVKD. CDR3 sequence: CAISDSLAGGYNEQFF. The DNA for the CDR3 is TGTGCCATCAGTGATAGCCTAGCGGGAGGCTACAATGAGCAGTTCTTC.

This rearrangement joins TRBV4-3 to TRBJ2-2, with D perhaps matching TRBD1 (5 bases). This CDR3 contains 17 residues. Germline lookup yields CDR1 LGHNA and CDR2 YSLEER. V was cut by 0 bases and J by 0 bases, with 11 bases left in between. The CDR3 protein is CASSQDFGHPNTGELFF. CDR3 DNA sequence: TGCGCCAGCAGCCAAGATTTCGGACATCCGAACACCGGGGAGCTGTTTTTT.

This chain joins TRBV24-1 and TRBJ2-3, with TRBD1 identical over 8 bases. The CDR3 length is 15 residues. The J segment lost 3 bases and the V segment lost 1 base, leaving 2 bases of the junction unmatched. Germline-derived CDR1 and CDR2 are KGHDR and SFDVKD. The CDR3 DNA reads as TGTGCCACCAGTGATTTCCACAGGGGGACAGATACGCAGTATTTT. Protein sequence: CATSDFHRGTDTQYF.

The CDR3 nucleotides read TGTGCCAGCACCCCCGGGGTGTGGGAGGGCCTAGGTACGCAGTATTTT. Translation: CASTPGVWEGLGTQYF. This chain joins TRBV7-2 and TRBJ2-3; TRBD2 aligns across 7 bases. V lost 7 bases and J lost 8; bases outside the gene matches: 18. The V gene's germline CDR1 is SGHTA and CDR2 FQGNSA. This CDR3 has 16 amino acids.

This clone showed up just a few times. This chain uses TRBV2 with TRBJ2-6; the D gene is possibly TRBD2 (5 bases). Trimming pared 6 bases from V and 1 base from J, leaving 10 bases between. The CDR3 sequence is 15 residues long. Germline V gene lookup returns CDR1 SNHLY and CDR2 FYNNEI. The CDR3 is CASRPGVSGANVLTF. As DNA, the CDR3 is TGTGCCAGCAGACCCGGGGTTTCTGGGGCCAACGTCCTGACTTTC.

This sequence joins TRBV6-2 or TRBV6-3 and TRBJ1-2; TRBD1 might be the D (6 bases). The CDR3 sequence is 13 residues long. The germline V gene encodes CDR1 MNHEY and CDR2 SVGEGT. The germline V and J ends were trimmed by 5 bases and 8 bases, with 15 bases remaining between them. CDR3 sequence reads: CASSRDTRGGYTF. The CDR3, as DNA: TGTGCCAGCAGTCGGGACACCCGAGGGGGCTACACCTTC.

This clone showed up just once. CDR3 region: CAWSVDSTYEQYF. CDR3 coding DNA: TGTGCCTGGAGTGTCGACAGCACCTACGAGCAGTACTTC. V usage is TRBV30 and J usage is TRBJ2-7; D might be TRBD1 (5 bases). Per germline, CDR1 GTSNPN and CDR2 SVGIG (reference sequence). The CDR3 length is 13 residues. With 0 bases removed from V and 2 bases from J, the gap between germline ends came to 8 bases. Full variable domain (missing parts from reference TRBV30 and TRBJ2-7): SQTIHQWPATLVQPVGSPLSLECTVEGTSNPNLYWYRQAAGRGLQLLFYSVGIGQISSEVPQNLSASRPQDRQFILSSKKLLLSDSGFYLCAWSVDSTYEQYFGPGTRLTVT.

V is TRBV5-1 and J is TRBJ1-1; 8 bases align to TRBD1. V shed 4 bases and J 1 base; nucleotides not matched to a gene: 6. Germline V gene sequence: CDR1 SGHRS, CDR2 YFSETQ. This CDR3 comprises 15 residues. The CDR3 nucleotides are TGCGCCAGCAGCCAGGACAGGGCGGGGAACACTGAAGCTTTCTTT. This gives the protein CASSQDRAGNTEAFF.

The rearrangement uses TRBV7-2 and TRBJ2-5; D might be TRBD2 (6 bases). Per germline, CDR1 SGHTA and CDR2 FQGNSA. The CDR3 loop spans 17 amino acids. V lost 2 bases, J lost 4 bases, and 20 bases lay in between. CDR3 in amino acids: CASSLSASSAPSETQYF. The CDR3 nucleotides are TGTGCCAGCAGCTTATCGGCTTCTAGCGCTCCCTCAGAGACCCAGTACTTC.

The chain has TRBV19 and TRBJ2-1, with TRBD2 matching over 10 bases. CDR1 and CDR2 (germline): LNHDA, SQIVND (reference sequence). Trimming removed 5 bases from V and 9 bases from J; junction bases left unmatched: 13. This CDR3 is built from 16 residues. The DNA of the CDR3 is TGTGCCAGTAGTGACCGGGGGCTAGCGGGAGAGAGTGAGCAGTTCTTC. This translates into CASSDRGLAGESEQFF.

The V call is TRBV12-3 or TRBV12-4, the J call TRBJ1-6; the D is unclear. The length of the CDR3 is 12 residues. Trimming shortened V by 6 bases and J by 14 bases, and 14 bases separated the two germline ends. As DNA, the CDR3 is TGTGCCAGCAGACGAGGGTCCATGGCCCTCCACTTT. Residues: CASRRGSMALHF.

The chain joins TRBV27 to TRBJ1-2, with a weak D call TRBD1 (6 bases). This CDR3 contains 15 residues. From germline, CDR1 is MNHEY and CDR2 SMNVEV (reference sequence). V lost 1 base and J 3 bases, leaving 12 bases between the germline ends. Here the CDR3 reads CASSLYGGAYYGYTF. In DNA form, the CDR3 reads TGTGCCAGCAGTTTATATGGGGGCGCTTACTATGGCTACACCTTC.

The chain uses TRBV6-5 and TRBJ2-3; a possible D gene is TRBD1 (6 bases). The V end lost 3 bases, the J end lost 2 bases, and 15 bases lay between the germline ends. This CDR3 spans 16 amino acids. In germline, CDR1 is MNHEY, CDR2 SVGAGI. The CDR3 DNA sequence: TGTGCCAGCAGTTATTCCGGGACATTTCACACAGATACGCAGTATTTT. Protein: CASSYSGTFHTDTQYF.

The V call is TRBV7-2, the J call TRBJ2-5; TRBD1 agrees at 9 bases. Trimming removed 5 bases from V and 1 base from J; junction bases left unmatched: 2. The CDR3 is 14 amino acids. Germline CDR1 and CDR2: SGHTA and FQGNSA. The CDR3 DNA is TGTGCCAGCAGCCGGGACAGGGCCCAAGAGACCCAGTACTTC. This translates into CASSRDRAQETQYF. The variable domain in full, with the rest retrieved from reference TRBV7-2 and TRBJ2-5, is GAGVSQSPSNKVTEKGKDVELRCDPISGHTALYWYRQSLGQGLEFLIYFQGNSAPDKSGLPSDRFSAERTGGSVSTLTIQRTQQEDSAVYLCASSRDRAQETQYFGPGTRLLVL.

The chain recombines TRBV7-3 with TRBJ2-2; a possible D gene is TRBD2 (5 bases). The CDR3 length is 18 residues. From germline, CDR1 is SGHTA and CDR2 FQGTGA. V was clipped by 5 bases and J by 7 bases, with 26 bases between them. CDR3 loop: CASSQDFSRAELGGELFF. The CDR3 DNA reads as TGTGCCAGCAGCCAAGACTTTTCGCGGGCCGAGCTCGGCGGGGAGCTGTTTTTT.

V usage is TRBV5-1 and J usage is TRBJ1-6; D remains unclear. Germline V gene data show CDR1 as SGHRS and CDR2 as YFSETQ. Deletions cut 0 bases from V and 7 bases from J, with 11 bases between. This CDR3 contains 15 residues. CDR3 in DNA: TGCGCCAGCAGCTTGGGGGCCTTACCAAATTCACCCCTCCACTTT. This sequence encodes CASSLGALPNSPLHF.

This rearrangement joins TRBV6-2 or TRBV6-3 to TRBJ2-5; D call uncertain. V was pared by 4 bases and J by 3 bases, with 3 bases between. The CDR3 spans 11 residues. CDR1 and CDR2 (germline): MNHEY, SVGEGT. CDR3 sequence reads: CASSLKETQYF. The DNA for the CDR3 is TGTGCCAGCAGTTTAAAAGAGACCCAGTACTTC.

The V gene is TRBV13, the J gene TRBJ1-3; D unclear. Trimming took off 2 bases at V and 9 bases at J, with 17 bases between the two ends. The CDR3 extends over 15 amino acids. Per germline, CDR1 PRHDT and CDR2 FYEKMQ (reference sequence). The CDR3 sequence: CASSLWQDKNSTIYF. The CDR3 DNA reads TGTGCCAGCAGCTTATGGCAGGATAAAAATAGCACCATATATTTT.